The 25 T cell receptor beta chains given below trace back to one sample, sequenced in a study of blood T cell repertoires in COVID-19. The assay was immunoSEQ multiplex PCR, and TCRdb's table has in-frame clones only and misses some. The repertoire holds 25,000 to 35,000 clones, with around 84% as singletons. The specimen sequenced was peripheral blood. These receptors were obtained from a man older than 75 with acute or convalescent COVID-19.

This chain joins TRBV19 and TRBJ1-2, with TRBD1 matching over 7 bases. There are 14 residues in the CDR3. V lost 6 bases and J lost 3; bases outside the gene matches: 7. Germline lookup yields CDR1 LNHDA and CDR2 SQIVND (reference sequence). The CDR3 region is CASRRGPEDYGYTF. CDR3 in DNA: TGTGCCAGTAGGAGGGGGCCTGAGGACTATGGCTACACCTTC.

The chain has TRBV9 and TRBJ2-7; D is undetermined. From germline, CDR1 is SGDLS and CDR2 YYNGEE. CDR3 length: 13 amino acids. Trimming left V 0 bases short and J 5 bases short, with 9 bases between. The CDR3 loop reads CASSVAHTNEQYF. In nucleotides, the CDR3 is TGTGCCAGCAGCGTAGCCCATACTAACGAGCAGTACTTC.

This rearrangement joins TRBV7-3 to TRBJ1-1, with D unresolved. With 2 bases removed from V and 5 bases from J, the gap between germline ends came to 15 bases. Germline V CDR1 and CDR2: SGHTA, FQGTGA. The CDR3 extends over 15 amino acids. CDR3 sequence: CASSLDRPRGTEAFF. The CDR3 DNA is TGTGCCAGCAGCTTAGATCGCCCCCGGGGTACTGAAGCTTTCTTT.

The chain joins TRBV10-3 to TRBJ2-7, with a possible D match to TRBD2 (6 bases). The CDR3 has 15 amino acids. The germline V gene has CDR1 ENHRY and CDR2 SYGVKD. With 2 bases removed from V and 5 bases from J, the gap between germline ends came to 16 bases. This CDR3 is CAISEGGRGLDEQYF. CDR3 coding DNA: TGTGCCATCAGTGAGGGCGGACGGGGGTTGGACGAGCAGTACTTC.

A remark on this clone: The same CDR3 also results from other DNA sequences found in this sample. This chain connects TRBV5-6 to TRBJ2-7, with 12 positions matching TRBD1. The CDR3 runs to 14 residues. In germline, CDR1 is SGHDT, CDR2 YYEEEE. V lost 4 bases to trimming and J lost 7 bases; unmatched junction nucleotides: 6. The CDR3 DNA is TGTGCCAGCAGCCTGGGACAGGGGGCGCGGGAGCAGTACTTC. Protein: CASSLGQGAREQYF.

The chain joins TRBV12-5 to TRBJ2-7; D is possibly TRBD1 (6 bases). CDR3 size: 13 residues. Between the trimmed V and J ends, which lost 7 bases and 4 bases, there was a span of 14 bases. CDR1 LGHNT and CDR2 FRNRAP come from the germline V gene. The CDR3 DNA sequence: TGTGCTAGTGCCCTCCGCGGACAGTACGAGCAGTACTTC. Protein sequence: CASALRGQYEQYF.

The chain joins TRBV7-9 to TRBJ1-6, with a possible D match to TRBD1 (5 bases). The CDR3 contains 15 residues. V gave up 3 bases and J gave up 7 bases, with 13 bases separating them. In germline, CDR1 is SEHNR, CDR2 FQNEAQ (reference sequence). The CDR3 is CASSLDPTENSPLHF. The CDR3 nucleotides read TGTGCCAGCAGCTTGGATCCGACAGAGAATTCACCCCTCCACTTT.

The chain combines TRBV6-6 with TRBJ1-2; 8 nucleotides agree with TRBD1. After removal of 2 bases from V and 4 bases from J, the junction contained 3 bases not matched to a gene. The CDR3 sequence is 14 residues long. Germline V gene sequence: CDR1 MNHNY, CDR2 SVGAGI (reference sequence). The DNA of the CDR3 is TGTGCCAGCAGTTACGCCGGACAGGGCTATGGCTACACCTTC. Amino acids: CASSYAGQGYGYTF.

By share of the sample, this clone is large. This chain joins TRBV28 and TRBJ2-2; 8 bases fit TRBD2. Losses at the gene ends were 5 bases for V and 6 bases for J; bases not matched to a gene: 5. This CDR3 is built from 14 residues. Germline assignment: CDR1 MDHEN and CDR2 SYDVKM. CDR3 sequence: CASSPTSASGELFF. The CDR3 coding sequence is TGTGCCAGCAGTCCGACTAGCGCGTCCGGGGAGCTGTTTTTT. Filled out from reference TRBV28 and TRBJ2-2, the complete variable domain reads DVKVTQSSRYLVKRTGEKVFLECVQDMDHENMFWYRQDPGLGLRLIYFSYDVKMKEKGDIPEGYSVSREKKERFSLILESASTNQTSMYLCASSPTSASGELFFGEGSRLTVL.

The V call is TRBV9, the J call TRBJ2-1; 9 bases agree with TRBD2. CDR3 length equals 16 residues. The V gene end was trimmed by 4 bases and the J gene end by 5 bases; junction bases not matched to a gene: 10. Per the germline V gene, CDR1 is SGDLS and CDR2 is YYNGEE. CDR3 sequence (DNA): TGTGCCAGCAGCCCCCGAGGAAGCGGGGGGAACAATGAGCAGTTCTTC. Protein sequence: CASSPRGSGGNNEQFF.

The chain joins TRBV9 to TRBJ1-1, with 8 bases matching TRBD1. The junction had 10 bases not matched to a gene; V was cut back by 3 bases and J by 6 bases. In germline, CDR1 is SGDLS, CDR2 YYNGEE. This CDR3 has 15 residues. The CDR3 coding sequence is TGTGCCAGCAGCGCTACCGGGACAGGTTATTCTGAAGCTTTCTTT. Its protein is CASSATGTGYSEAFF.

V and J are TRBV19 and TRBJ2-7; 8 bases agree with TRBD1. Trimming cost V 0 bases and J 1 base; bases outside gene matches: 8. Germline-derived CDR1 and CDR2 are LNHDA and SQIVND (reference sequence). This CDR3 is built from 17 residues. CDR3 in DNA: TGTGCCAGTAGTATAGATACGGGGACAGGTGATTCCTACGAGCAGTACTTC. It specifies CASSIDTGTGDSYEQYF.

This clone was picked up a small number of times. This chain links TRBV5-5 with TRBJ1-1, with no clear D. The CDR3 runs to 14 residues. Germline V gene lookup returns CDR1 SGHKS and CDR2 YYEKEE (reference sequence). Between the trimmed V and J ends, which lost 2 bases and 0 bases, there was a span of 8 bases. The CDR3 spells CASSFRFMNTEAFF. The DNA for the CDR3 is TGTGCCAGCAGCTTTAGATTCATGAACACTGAAGCTTTCTTT. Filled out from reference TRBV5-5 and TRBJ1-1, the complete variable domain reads DAGVTQSPTHLIKTRGQQVTLRCSPISGHKSVSWYQQVLGQGPQFIFQYYEKEERGRGNFPDRFSARQFPNYSSELNVNALLLGDSALYLCASSFRFMNTEAFFGQGTRLTVV.

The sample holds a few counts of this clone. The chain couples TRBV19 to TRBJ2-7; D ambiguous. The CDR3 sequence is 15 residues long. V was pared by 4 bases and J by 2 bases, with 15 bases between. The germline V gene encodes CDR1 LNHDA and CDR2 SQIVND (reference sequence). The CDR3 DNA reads TGTGCCAGTAGTACTTCCAGAAGAGGAGCCTACGAGCAGTACTTC. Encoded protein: CASSTSRRGAYEQYF. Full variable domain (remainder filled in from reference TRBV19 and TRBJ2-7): DGGITQSPKYLFRKEGQNVTLSCEQNLNHDAMYWYRQDPGQGLRLIYYSQIVNDFQKGDIAEGYSVSREKKESFPLTVTSAQKNPTAFYLCASSTSRRGAYEQYFGPGTRLTVT.

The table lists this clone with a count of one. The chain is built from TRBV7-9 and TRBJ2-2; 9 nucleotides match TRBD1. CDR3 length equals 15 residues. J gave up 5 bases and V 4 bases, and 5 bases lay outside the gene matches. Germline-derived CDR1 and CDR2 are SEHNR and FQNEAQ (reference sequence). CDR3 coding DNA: TGTGCCAGCAGCTCAGCGGGGACAGGGACCGGGGAGCTGTTTTTT. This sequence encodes CASSSAGTGTGELFF.

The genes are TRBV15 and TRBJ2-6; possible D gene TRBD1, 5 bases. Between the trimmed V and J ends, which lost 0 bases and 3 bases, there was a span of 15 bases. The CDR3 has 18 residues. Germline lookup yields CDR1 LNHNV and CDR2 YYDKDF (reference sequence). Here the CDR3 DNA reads TGTGCCACCAGCAGAGATCATCTGGGGCAGGGTGGGGCCAACGTCCTGACTTTC. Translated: CATSRDHLGQGGANVLTF.

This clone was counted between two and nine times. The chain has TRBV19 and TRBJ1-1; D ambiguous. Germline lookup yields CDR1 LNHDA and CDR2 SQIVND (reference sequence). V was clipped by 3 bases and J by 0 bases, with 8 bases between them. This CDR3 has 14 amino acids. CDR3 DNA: TGTGCCAGTAGTATGTTATCCTTGAACACTGAAGCTTTCTTT. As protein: CASSMLSLNTEAFF.

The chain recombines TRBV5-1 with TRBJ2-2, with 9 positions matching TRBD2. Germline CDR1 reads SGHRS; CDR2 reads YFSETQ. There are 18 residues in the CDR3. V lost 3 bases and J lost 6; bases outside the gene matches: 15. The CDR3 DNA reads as TGCGCCAGCAGCTCCCGGTATGAGCTAGCGGGGCTGGCCGGGGAGCTGTTTTTT. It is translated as CASSSRYELAGLAGELFF.

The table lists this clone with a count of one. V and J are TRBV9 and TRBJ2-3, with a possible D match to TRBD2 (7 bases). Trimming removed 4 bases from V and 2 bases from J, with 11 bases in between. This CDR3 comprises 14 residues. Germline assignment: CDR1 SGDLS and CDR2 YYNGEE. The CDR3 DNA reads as TGTGCCAGCAGCATCCGGGGGGCCACAGATACGCAGTATTTT. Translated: CASSIRGATDTQYF.

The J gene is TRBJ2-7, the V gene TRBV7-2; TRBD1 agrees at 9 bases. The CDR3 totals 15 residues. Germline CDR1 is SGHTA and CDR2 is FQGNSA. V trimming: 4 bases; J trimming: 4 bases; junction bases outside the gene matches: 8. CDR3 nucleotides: TGTGCCAGCAGCTGGCCGGGACAGGGACGATACGAGCAGTACTTC. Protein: CASSWPGQGRYEQYF.

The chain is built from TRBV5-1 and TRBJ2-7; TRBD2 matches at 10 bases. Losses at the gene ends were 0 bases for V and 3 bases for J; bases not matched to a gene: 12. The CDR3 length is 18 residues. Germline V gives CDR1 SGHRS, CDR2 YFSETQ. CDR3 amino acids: CASSLALAGAPLLYEQYF. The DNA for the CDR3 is TGCGCCAGCAGCTTGGCCCTAGCGGGGGCACCCCTCCTCTACGAGCAGTACTTC.

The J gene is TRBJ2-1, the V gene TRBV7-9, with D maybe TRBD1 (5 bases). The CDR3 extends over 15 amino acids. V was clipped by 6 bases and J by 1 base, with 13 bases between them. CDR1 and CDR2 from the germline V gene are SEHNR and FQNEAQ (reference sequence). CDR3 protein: CASRMGQGSYNEQFF. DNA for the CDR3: TGTGCCAGCAGAATGGGCCAGGGATCCTACAATGAGCAGTTCTTC.

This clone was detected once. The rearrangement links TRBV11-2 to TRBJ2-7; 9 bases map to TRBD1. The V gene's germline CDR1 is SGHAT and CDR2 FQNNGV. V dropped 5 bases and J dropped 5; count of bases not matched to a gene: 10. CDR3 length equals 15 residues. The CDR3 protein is CASSPRTGAGNEQYF. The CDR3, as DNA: TGTGCCAGCAGCCCTAGGACAGGGGCAGGGAACGAGCAGTACTTC.

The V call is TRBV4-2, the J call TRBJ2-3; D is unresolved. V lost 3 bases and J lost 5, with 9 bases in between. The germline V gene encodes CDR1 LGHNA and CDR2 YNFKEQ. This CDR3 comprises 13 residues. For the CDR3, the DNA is TGTGCCAGCAGCCAGAGAGTTGGAGATACGCAGTATTTT. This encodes CASSQRVGDTQYF.

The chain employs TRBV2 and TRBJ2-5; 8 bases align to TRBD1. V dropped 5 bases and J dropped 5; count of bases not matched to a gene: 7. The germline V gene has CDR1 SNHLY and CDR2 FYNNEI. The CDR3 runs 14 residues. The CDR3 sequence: CASSLDRVLETQYF. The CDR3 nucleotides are TGTGCCAGCAGTCTGGACAGGGTCTTGGAGACCCAGTACTTC.